These 27 T cell receptor beta chains were all obtained from the same sample, sequenced in a study of Graves' ophthalmopathy and Graves' hyperthyroidism. Transcripts of RNA were the source for amplifying TCR beta CDR3 regions. Following a first-round RT-PCR that used HTBI primers, a second-round multiplex PCR was carried out. TCRdb passed the multiplex PCR reads through MiXCR, listing each CDR3 protein once. The sample carries over 200,000 distinct CDR3 sequences, approximately 29% recorded once. The sample was peripheral blood. These receptors all come from a man aged 45-65 years with Graves' ophthalmopathy.

The chain uses TRBV11-1 and TRBJ1-1; D is ambiguous. The ends were cut back, 1 base at V and 7 bases at J, with 7 bases in the middle. The CDR3 extends over 12 amino acids. Germline lookup yields CDR1 SGHAT and CDR2 FQDESV (reference sequence). The CDR3 here is CASSLGWDEAFF. CDR3 coding DNA: TGTGCCAGCAGCTTAGGCTGGGATGAAGCTTTCTTT.

This clonotype was seen ten or more times. The rearrangement links TRBV7-2 to TRBJ2-5; D not resolved. The V end lost 4 bases, the J end lost 5 bases, and 17 bases lay between the germline ends. CDR1 and CDR2 (germline): SGHTA, FQGNSA. There are 15 residues in the CDR3. CDR3 sequence: CASSSHQAKRETQYF. CDR3 sequence (DNA): TGTGCCAGCAGCTCTCATCAGGCTAAACGGGAGACCCAGTACTTC.

At least ten counts were recorded for this clonotype. The gene calls are TRBV19 and TRBJ1-5, with D perhaps matching TRBD1 (6 bases). Germline V lookup: CDR1 LNHDA, CDR2 SQIVND (reference sequence). The length of the CDR3 is 15 residues. Trimming pared 1 base from V and 6 bases from J, leaving 13 bases between. The CDR3 DNA is TGTGCCAGTAGTATAGCCCCCGGGGGCAGTCAGCCCCAGCATTTT. This encodes CASSIAPGGSQPQHF. Looking up the rest from reference TRBV19 and TRBJ1-5 gives the full variable domain: DGGITQSPKYLFRKEGQNVTLSCEQNLNHDAMYWYRQDPGQGLRLIYYSQIVNDFQKGDIAEGYSVSREKKESFPLTVTSAQKNPTAFYLCASSIAPGGSQPQHFGDGTRLSIL.

The sample holds many counts of this clonotype. The chain employs TRBV11-2 and TRBJ2-7; TRBD2 agrees at 7 bases. V was clipped by 0 bases and J by 6 bases; unmatched bases: 8. Germline V gives CDR1 SGHAT, CDR2 FQNNGV. This CDR3 comprises 15 residues. The CDR3 here is CASSLESPRESEQYF. The CDR3 bases are TGTGCCAGCAGCTTAGAGAGTCCGCGGGAGTCCGAGCAGTACTTC.

This clonotype was counted many times. The V and J genes are TRBV28 and TRBJ2-7; D ambiguous. In germline, CDR1 is MDHEN, CDR2 SYDVKM. The CDR3 covers 11 residues. V was cut by 4 bases and J by 3 bases, with 4 bases left in between. The DNA of the CDR3 is TGTGCCAGCAGTTGGGGCTACGAGCAGTACTTC. This encodes CASSWGYEQYF.

V is TRBV29-1 and J is TRBJ2-5, with 7 bases matching TRBD1. The CDR3 covers 15 residues. The V gene's germline CDR1 is SQVTM and CDR2 ANQGSEA. The V segment lost 7 bases and the J segment 3 bases; nucleotides outside the gene matches: 14. CDR3 region: CSAESPTGAKETQYF. Written as DNA, the CDR3 is TGCAGCGCCGAATCCCCCACAGGGGCGAAAGAGACCCAGTACTTC. Full variable domain (outside the CDR3, taken from reference TRBV29-1 and TRBJ2-5): SAVISQKPSRDICQRGTSLTIQCQVDSQVTMMFWYRQQPGQSLTLIATANQGSEATYESGFVIDKFPISRPNLTFSTLTVSNMSPEDSSIYLCSAESPTGAKETQYFGPGTRLLVL.

In this sample, this clonotype turned up many times. This chain connects TRBV12-3 or TRBV12-4 to TRBJ1-6, with 8 bases that match TRBD1. The CDR3 consists of 14 residues. Losses at the gene ends were 7 bases for V and 7 bases for J; bases not matched to a gene: 6. CDR3 sequence: CASTLTGGNSPLHF. CDR3 bases: TGTGCCAGCACCCTAACAGGGGGAAATTCACCCCTCCACTTT.

The gene calls are TRBV3-1 and TRBJ1-2; D is uncertain. V was clipped by 4 bases and J by 8 bases, with 11 bases between them. The CDR3 has 12 residues. Germline-derived CDR1 and CDR2 are LGHDT and YNNKEL (reference sequence). The CDR3 DNA follows: TGTGCCAGCAGCCGCCCGTCCGGGGGCTACACCTTC. Amino acid sequence: CASSRPSGGYTF.

The V call is TRBV19, the J call TRBJ1-5, with 8 bases fitting TRBD1. Germline lookup yields CDR1 LNHDA and CDR2 SQIVND (reference sequence). The CDR3 contains 15 residues. V was clipped by 5 bases and J by 3 bases; unmatched bases: 6. The CDR3, as DNA: TGTGCCAGTAGTCTCGGACAGGGCTACAATCAGCCCCAGCATTTT. The encoded protein is CASSLGQGYNQPQHF.

This clonotype was detected ten times or more. The chain has TRBV10-3 and TRBJ1-1; D remains unclear. With 7 bases removed from V and 0 bases from J, the gap between germline ends came to 9 bases. Germline V gene data show CDR1 as ENHRY and CDR2 as SYGVKD. This CDR3 has 13 amino acids. CDR3 amino acids: CAIKGGMNTEAFF. As DNA, the CDR3 is TGTGCCATCAAGGGAGGCATGAACACTGAAGCTTTCTTT.

The V call is TRBV6-1, the J call TRBJ1-2; D remains ambiguous. Between the trimmed V and J ends, which lost 6 bases and 1 base, there was a span of 9 bases. The CDR3 contains 13 residues. Germline CDR1 and CDR2: MNHNS and SASEGT. The CDR3 spells CASSMDRNYGYTF. In nucleotides, the CDR3 is TGTGCCAGCAGCATGGACCGTAACTATGGCTACACCTTC.

This clonotype was detected ten times or more. The CDR3 region is CASSLLGDSYGYTF. The CDR3 nucleotides are TGTGCCAGCAGCTTACTAGGGGATAGCTATGGCTACACCTTC. This chain connects TRBV11-2 to TRBJ1-2; weak D call: TRBD1 (5 bases). Per germline, CDR1 SGHAT and CDR2 FQNNGV. V was clipped by 2 bases and J by 4 bases, with 11 bases between them. This CDR3 has 14 amino acids.

J is TRBJ2-7 and V is TRBV20-1, with D possibly being TRBD1 (6 bases). The CDR3 covers 11 residues. Germline CDR1 reads DFQATT; CDR2 reads SNEGSKA (reference sequence). With 6 bases removed from V and 3 bases from J, the gap between germline ends came to 9 bases. CDR3 coding DNA: TGCAGTGCCAAGGACAGCTACGAGCAGTACTTC. Translated: CSAKDSYEQYF.

The chain is built from TRBV28 and TRBJ1-6; 7 bases align to TRBD1. This CDR3 spans 17 amino acids. Losses at the gene ends were 3 bases for V and 13 bases for J; bases not matched to a gene: 18. Looked up from germline, CDR1 is MDHEN and CDR2 is SYDVKM. The DNA for the CDR3 is TGTGCCAGCAGTTTGCCATCACCGACAGGGCTAAAAGCGCCCCTCCACTTT. This encodes CASSLPSPTGLKAPLHF.

The chain combines TRBV24-1 with TRBJ2-6; D not resolved. CDR3 length: 13 residues. Trimming took off 9 bases at V and 0 bases at J, with 5 bases between the two ends. The germline gives CDR1 KGHDR, CDR2 SFDVKD. CDR3 amino acids: CATGPSGANVLTF. DNA of the CDR3: TGTGCCACCGGACCCTCTGGGGCCAACGTCCTGACTTTC.

This clonotype was counted at least ten times. V and J are TRBV12-3 or TRBV12-4 and TRBJ1-1; TRBD1 might be the D (5 bases). The CDR3 is 14 residues long. Deletions cut 5 bases from V and 6 bases from J, with 16 bases between. The CDR3 here is CASSTTPGVAEAFF. For the CDR3, the DNA is TGTGCCAGCAGTACCACGCCGGGGGTGGCTGAAGCTTTCTTT.

This clonotype has ten or more counts. V gene TRBV7-6 combines with J gene TRBJ2-7; tentatively, D is TRBD2 (6 bases). V was trimmed by 4 bases and J by 3 bases, leaving 13 bases between them. Germline V gene data show CDR1 as SGHVS and CDR2 as FNYEAQ. This CDR3 spans 14 amino acids. The CDR3 region is CASSSYGGSYEQYF. The CDR3 nucleotides read TGTGCCAGCAGCTCTTACGGGGGAAGCTACGAGCAGTACTTC.

This clonotype came up many times. V gene TRBV6-5 combines with J gene TRBJ2-7; TRBD1 matches at 9 bases. V gave up 2 bases and J gave up 4 bases; unmatched junction bases: 6. The germline V gene has CDR1 MNHEY and CDR2 SVGAGI. CDR3 length: 15 residues. This chain's CDR3 is CASSYTGGEVYEQYF. CDR3 nucleotides: TGTGCCAGCAGTTACACAGGGGGCGAGGTGTACGAGCAGTACTTC.

The chain is built from TRBV19 and TRBJ2-5; D is unresolved. Germline V gene sequence: CDR1 LNHDA, CDR2 SQIVND (reference sequence). The CDR3 runs 13 residues. With 6 bases removed from V and 3 bases from J, the gap between germline ends came to 11 bases. In nucleotides, the CDR3 is TGTGCCAGTAGCGGGCGGATGGAAGAGACCCAGTACTTC. This encodes CASSGRMEETQYF.

The chain has TRBV12-3 or TRBV12-4 and TRBJ1-2; TRBD1 might be the D (6 bases). V lost 5 bases to trimming and J lost 9 bases, with 16 bases between them. This CDR3 has 13 amino acids. The CDR3 nucleotides read TGTGCCAGCAGTCCACCTCCAGGGGTTAGCTACACCTTC. As protein: CASSPPPGVSYTF.

This clonotype was seen repeatedly, ten times or more. Here the CDR3 reads CASSPSGAGGPYGYTF. The CDR3 nucleotides are TGTGCCAGCAGTCCCTCCGGGGCGGGGGGGCCTTATGGCTACACCTTC. This rearrangement joins TRBV6-5 to TRBJ1-2; TRBD1 might be the D (6 bases). V was shortened by 5 bases and J by 5 bases, with 21 bases between the two germline ends. CDR3 length equals 16 residues. Germline-derived CDR1 and CDR2 are MNHEY and SVGAGI.

This rearrangement joins TRBV7-2 to TRBJ2-7; maybe TRBD1 (7 bases). Trimming shortened V by 7 bases and J by 1 base, and 17 bases separated the two germline ends. Germline V gene sequence: CDR1 SGHTA, CDR2 FQGNSA. CDR3 length equals 15 residues. CDR3: CASTTGAGQSYEQYF. In nucleotides, the CDR3 is TGTGCCAGCACAACAGGGGCGGGACAGTCCTACGAGCAGTACTTC.

The sample holds many counts of this clonotype. This chain joins TRBV6-6 and TRBJ1-2; no reliable D call. V shed 5 bases and J shed 3 bases, with 10 bases lying between them. This CDR3 comprises 13 residues. Germline V gene sequence: CDR1 MNHNY, CDR2 SVGAGI (reference sequence). The DNA for the CDR3 is TGTGCCAGCAGTATCACAGTGGACTATGGCTACACCTTC. Translation: CASSITVDYGYTF.

Many counts were recorded for this clonotype. The chain links TRBV12-3 or TRBV12-4 to TRBJ2-7, with D perhaps matching TRBD1 (5 bases). Deletions cut 3 bases from V and 0 bases from J, with 9 bases between. The CDR3 length is 14 residues. The CDR3 region is CASSFVDTSYEQYF. CDR3 DNA: TGTGCCAGCAGTTTCGTGGACACCTCCTACGAGCAGTACTTC.

The J gene is TRBJ1-2, the V gene TRBV6-2 or TRBV6-3; weak D call: TRBD1 (5 bases). CDR1 and CDR2 from the germline V gene are MNHEY and SVGEGT. The CDR3 sequence is 13 residues long. Trimming took off 6 bases at V and 3 bases at J, with 11 bases between the two ends. The CDR3 DNA follows: TGTGCCAGCAGATACGACAGAGACTATGGCTACACCTTC. Encoded protein: CASRYDRDYGYTF.

There are many counts of this clonotype. The chain couples TRBV24-1 to TRBJ2-2; D gene unclear. Germline V lookup: CDR1 KGHDR, CDR2 SFDVKD. Deletions cut 7 bases from V and 6 bases from J, with 5 bases between. The CDR3 runs 11 residues. The CDR3 reads CATRFAGELFF. The CDR3 coding sequence is TGTGCCACCAGATTCGCCGGGGAGCTGTTTTTT.

This clonotype was detected ten times or more. DNA of the CDR3: TGTGCCAGCAGCGTGCACGGGACATTTAATCAGCCCCAGCATTTT. Protein sequence: CASSVHGTFNQPQHF. The gene calls are TRBV9 and TRBJ1-5; D might be TRBD1 (6 bases). The germline V and J ends were trimmed by 2 bases and 4 bases, with 13 bases remaining between them. Germline loops: CDR1 SGDLS, CDR2 YYNGEE. CDR3 length equals 15 residues.